Listed here is a single TCR beta chain. Its matching antigen is unknown. The record originates from a study of shared clonotypes between healthy human individuals. This table comes from immunoSEQ multiplex PCR, and its TCRdb copy is limited to in-frame clones, with some not included. The sample yields approximately 1.9 million clones, 93% seen once. V lost 5 bases and J lost 5, with 15 bases in between. The CDR3 contains 14 residues. Germline V gene lookup returns CDR1 SEHNR and CDR2 FQNEAQ (reference sequence). Naive CD8 cells, CD45RO-negative and positively selected for CCR7, excluded terminally differentiated effector memory CD45RA+ cells. Findings and limits, study-wide: Among non-shared clonotypes, generation probabilities were lower than among those shared by all four donors. Measured sharing among donors was expected to vary with sequencing depth.

Sequenced input: naive CD8+ T cells from PBMCs. The chain has TRBV7-9 and TRBJ1-1; D possibly corresponds to TRBD1 (5 bases). The TCR comes from a man younger than 35 in good health. Some clones in this sample may be carry-over from other donors' samples. In DNA form, the CDR3 reads TGTGCCAGCAGCCCGACAGACCCGAAGACTGAAGCTTTCTTT. Translation gives CASSPTDPKTEAFF.